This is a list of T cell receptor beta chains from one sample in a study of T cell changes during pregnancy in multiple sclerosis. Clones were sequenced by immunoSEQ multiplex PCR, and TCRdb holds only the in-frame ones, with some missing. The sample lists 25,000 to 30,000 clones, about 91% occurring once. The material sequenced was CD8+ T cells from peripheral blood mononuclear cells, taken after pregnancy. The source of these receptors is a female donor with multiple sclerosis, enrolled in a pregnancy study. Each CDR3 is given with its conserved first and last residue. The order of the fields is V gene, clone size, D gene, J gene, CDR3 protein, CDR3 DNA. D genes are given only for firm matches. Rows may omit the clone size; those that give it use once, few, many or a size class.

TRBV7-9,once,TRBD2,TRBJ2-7,CASSYHGTSGEAYEQYF,TGTGCCAGCAGCTACCACGGGACTAGCGGGGAGGCCTACGAGCAGTACTTC
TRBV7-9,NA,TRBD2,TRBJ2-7,CASSSGREVYEQYF,TGTGCCAGCAGTAGCGGGAGGGAGGTATATGAGCAGTACTTC
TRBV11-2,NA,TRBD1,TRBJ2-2,CASSSWGTGGGTGELFF,TGTGCCAGCAGCTCTTGGGGGACAGGGGGCGGGACCGGGGAGCTGTTTTTT
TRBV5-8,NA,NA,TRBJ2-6,CASSQDNSGANVLTF,TGTGCCAGCAGCCAGGACAACTCTGGGGCCAACGTCCTGACTTTC
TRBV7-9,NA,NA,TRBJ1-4,CASSLVSGGEKLFF,TGTGCCAGCAGCTTGGTTTCGGGAGGTGAAAAACTGTTTTTT
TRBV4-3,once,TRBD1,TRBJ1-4,CASSQVQTDRGTNEKLFF,TGCGCCAGCAGCCAAGTCCAAACCGACAGGGGGACTAATGAAAAACTGTTTTTT
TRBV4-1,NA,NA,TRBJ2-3,CASSQDPGVSDTQYF,TGCGCCAGCAGCCAAGACCCGGGAGTCTCAGATACGCAGTATTTT
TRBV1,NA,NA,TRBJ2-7,CTSSQGSKREWGEQYF,TGCACCAGCAGCCAGGGGTCTAAGCGGGAGTGGGGGGAGCAGTACTTC
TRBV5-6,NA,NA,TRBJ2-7,CASSLRRAPYEQYF,TGTGCCAGCAGCCTGCGCAGGGCCCCCTACGAGCAGTACTTC
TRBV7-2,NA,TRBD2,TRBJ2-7,CASSSVLAGENEQYF,TGTGCCAGCAGCAGTGTACTAGCGGGAGAGAACGAGCAGTACTTC
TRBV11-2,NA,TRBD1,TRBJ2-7,CASSEVGQGDYEQYF,TGTGCCAGCAGCGAAGTAGGACAGGGTGACTACGAGCAGTACTTC
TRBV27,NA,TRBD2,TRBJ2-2,CASSHRLAGAGELFF,TGTGCCAGCAGTCACCGACTAGCGGGAGCCGGGGAGCTGTTTTTT
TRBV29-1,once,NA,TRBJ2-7,CSVSKPGRQAPYEQYF,TGCAGCGTTTCTAAACCCGGAAGGCAGGCACCCTACGAGCAGTACTTC
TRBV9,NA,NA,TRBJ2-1,CASSPYSMGGWEQFF,TGTGCCAGCAGCCCCTACTCCATGGGCGGGTGGGAGCAGTTCTTC
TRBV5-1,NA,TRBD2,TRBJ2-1,CASSGSGSSYNEQFF,TGCGCCAGCAGCGGCAGCGGGAGCTCCTACAATGAGCAGTTCTTC
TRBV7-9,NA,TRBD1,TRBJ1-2,CASSLGTGNYGYTF,TGTGCCAGCAGCTTGGGGACAGGGAACTATGGCTACACCTTC
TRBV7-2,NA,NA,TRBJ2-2,CASSLGTNTGELFF,TGTGCCAGCAGCTTAGGGACTAACACCGGGGAGCTGTTTTTT
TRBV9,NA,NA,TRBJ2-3,CASSHGRGTDTQYF,TGTGCCAGCAGCCACGGCAGGGGCACAGATACGCAGTATTTT
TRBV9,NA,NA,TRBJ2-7,CASSVDSSSYEQYF,TGTGCCAGCAGCGTCGACTCGAGCTCCTACGAGCAGTACTTC
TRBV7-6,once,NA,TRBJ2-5,CASSLTGGDQYF,TGTGCCAGCAGCTTAACAGGTGGAGACCAGTACTTC
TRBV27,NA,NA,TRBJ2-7,CASSSLLGFHEQYF,TGTGCCAGCAGTTCCCTACTAGGTTTCCACGAGCAGTACTTC
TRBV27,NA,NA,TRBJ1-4,CASSLFHNEKLFF,TGTGCCAGCAGTTTATTCCATAATGAAAAACTGTTTTTT
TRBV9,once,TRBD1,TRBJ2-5,CASSVGGGTGIVETQYF,TGTGCCAGCAGCGTAGGGGGGGGGACAGGGATCGTGGAGACCCAGTACTTC
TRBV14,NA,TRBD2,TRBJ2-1,CASRPSGRTNNEQFF,TGTGCCAGCAGACCAAGCGGGAGGACGAACAATGAGCAGTTCTTC
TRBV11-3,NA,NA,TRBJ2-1,CASSPDPGYNEQFF,TGTGCCAGCAGCCCGGATCCGGGGTACAATGAGCAGTTCTTC
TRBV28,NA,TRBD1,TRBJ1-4,CASSPRDRATNEKLFF,TGTGCCAGCAGTCCCAGGGACAGAGCAACTAATGAAAAACTGTTTTTT
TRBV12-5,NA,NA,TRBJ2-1,CASRVNNEQFF,TGTGCTAGCCGCGTCAACAATGAGCAGTTCTTC
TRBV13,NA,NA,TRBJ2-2,CASSLGGPNTGELFF,TGTGCCAGCAGCTTAGGGGGCCCAAACACCGGGGAGCTGTTTTTT
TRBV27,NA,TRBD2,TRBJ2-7,CASSGLAGGGPYEQYF,TGTGCCAGCAGTGGACTAGCGGGAGGGGGTCCCTACGAGCAGTACTTC
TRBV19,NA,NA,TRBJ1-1,CASSLDRANTEAFF,TGTGCCAGTAGTCTCGACAGAGCAAACACTGAAGCTTTCTTT
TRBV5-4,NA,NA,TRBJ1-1,CASSLAPQGGTEAFF,TGTGCCAGCAGCTTGGCCCCACAGGGAGGGACTGAAGCTTTCTTT
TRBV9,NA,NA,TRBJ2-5,CASSQTGRGETQYF,TGTGCCAGCAGCCAAACAGGGCGAGGAGAGACCCAGTACTTC
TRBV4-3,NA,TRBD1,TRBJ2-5,CASSLRGQGAAQYF,TGCGCCAGCAGCCTTCGAGGGCAGGGGGCGGCCCAGTACTTC
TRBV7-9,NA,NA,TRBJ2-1,CASRPFSNEQFF,TGTGCCAGCAGGCCCTTTAGTAATGAGCAGTTCTTC
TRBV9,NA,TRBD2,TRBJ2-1,CASSGGTSGSLAEQFF,TGTGCCAGCAGCGGAGGGACTAGCGGGAGTCTGGCTGAGCAGTTCTTC
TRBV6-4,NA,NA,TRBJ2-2,CASSPGGLGTGELFF,TGTGCCAGCAGTCCTGGTGGGCTGGGCACCGGGGAGCTGTTTTTT
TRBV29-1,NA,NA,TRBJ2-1,CSVVFNPYNEQFF,TGCAGCGTTGTCTTTAATCCCTACAATGAGCAGTTCTTC
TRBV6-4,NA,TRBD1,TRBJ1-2,CASSDSGTGGTGYTF,TGTGCCAGCAGTGACTCCGGGACAGGGGGGACTGGCTACACCTTC
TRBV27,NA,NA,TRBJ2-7,CASSLSRQAYEQYF,TGTGCCAGCAGTTTATCCAGGCAGGCCTACGAGCAGTACTTC
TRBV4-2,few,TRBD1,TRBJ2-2,CASSQTLTGGPNTGELFF,TGTGCCAGCAGCCAAACCCTAACAGGGGGACCGAACACCGGGGAGCTGTTTTTT
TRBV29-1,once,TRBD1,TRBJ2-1,CSVEPDRGSTINNEQFF,TGCAGCGTTGAGCCTGACAGGGGGTCCACTATTAACAATGAGCAGTTCTTC
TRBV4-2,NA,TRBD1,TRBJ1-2,CASSQYGQGANGYTF,TGTGCCAGCAGCCAATATGGACAGGGGGCGAATGGCTACACCTTC
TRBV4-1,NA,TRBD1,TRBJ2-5,CASSQDLRTGETQYF,TGCGCCAGCAGCCAAGATTTACGGACAGGAGAGACCCAGTACTTC
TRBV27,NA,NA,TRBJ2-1,CASSSPLSGRNYNEQFF,TGTGCCAGCAGTTCTCCCCTTAGCGGAAGAAATTACAATGAGCAGTTCTTC
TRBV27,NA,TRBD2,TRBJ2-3,CASRGLAVITDTQYF,TGTGCCAGCAGGGGACTAGCGGTTATCACAGATACGCAGTATTTT
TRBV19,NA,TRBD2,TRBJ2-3,CASRERLAGGPGDAQYF,TGTGCCAGTAGGGAAAGACTAGCGGGAGGGCCGGGGGACGCGCAGTATTTT
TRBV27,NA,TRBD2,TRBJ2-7,CASSFGTSGGEQYF,TGTGCCAGCAGTTTCGGGACTAGCGGAGGCGAGCAGTACTTC
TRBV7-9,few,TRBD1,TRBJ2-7,CASRGQGSYEQYF,TGTGCCAGCAGGGGACAGGGGTCCTACGAGCAGTACTTC
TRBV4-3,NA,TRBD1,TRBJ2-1,CASSQEQGASFHEQFF,TGCGCCAGCAGCCAGGAACAGGGGGCATCCTTTCATGAGCAGTTCTTC
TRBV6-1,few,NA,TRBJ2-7,CASNPVPDTTYEQYF,TGTGCCAGCAACCCCGTGCCGGACACCACCTACGAGCAGTACTTC
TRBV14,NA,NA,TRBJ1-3,CASSQEGLSF,TGTGCCAGCAGCCAAGAAGGACTCTCCTTT
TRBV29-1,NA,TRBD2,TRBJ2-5,CSVEDLGGRYF,TGCAGCGTTGAAGATCTGGGAGGGCGGTACTTC
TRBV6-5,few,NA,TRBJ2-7,CASSYRGEGLGYEQYF,TGTGCCAGCAGTTACAGGGGGGAGGGCCTGGGCTACGAGCAGTACTTC
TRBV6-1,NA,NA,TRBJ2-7,CASSEEDLRGSTKQYF,TGTGCCAGCAGTGAAGAGGACCTTCGGGGATCTACGAAGCAGTACTTC
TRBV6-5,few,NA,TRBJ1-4,CASSGRENEKLFF,TGTGCCAGCAGTGGACGGGAAAATGAAAAACTGTTTTTT